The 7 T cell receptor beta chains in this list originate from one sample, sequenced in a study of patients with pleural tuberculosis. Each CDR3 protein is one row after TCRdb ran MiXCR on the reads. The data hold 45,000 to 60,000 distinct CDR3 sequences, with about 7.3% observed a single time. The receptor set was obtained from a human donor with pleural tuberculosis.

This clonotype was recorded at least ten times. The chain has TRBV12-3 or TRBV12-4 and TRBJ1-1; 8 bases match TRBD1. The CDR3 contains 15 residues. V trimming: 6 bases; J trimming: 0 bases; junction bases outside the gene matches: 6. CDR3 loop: CASSRGTGMNTEAFF. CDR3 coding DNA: TGTGCCAGCAGCCGAGGGACAGGCATGAACACTGAAGCTTTCTTT.

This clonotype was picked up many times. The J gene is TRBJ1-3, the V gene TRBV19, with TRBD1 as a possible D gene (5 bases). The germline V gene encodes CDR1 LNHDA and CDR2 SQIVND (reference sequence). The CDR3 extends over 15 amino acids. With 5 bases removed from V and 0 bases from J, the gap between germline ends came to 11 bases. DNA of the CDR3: TGTGCCAGTAGTTCACAGGTTCACTCTGGAAACACCATATATTTT. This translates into CASSSQVHSGNTIYF.

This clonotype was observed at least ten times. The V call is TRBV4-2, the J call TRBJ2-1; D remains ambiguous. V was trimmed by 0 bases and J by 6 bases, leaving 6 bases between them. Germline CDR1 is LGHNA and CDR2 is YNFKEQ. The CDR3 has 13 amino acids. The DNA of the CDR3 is TGTGCCAGCAGCCAAGATTCGGCCAATGAGCAGTTCTTC. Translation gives CASSQDSANEQFF.

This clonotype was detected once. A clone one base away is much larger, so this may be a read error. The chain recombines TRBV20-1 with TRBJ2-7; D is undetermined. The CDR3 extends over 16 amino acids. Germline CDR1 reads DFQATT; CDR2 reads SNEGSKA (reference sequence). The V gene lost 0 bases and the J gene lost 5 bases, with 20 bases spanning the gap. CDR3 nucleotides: TGCAGTGCTAGAGATGGTAGTGGGATAGGCGGCGACGAGCAGTACTTC. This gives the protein CSARDGSGIGGDEQYF.

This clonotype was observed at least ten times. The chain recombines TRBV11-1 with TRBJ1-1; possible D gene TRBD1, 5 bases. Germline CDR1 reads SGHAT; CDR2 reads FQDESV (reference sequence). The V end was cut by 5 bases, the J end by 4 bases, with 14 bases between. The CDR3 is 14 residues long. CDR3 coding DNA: TGTGCCAGCAGCCCAGAGGGCAGGGTCACTGAAGCTTTCTTT. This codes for CASSPEGRVTEAFF. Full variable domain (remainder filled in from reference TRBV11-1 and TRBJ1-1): EAEVAQSPRYKITEKSQAVAFWCDPISGHATLYWYRQILGQGPELLVQFQDESVVDDSQLPKDRFSAERLKGVDSTLKIQPAELGDSAMYLCASSPEGRVTEAFFGQGTRLTVV.

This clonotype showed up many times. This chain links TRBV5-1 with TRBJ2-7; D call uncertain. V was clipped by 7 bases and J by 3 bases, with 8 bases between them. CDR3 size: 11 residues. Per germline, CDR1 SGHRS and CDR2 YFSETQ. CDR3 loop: CASGWGYEQYF. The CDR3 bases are TGCGCCAGCGGTTGGGGCTACGAGCAGTACTTC.

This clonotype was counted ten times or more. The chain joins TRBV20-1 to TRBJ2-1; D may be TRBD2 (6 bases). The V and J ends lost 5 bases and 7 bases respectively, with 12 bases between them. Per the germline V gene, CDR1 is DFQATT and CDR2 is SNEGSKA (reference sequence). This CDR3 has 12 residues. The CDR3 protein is CSAPGLRNEQFF. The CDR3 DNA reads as TGCAGTGCTCCGGGACTGAGGAATGAGCAGTTCTTC.